This TCR beta chain is from a study of T cell responses to AZD1222 COVID-19 vaccine. Study-wide results and caveats: Donor demographics were predominantly white British with a female majority; clonal diversity may be underestimated. An increase in Spike-specific TCR breadth and depth was observed after two AZD1222 doses.

Germline V gene lookup returns CDR1 SQVTM and CDR2 ANQGSEA. Trimming took off 4 bases at V and 3 bases at J, with 6 bases between the two ends. The CDR3 is made up of 11 amino acids. Clones were sequenced by immunoSEQ multiplex PCR, and TCRdb holds only the in-frame ones, with some missing. The data show some 160,000 clones, roughly 85% seen once. This clone was seen just once. Its target is unknown. The clonotype originates from an adult who received the AZD1222 COVID-19 vaccine. The chain uses TRBV29-1 and TRBJ1-2; D unresolved. The sequenced sample was peripheral blood, obtained 28 days after the second AZD1222 dose. The CDR3 DNA reads TGCAGCGTTGCTGTATACTATGGCTACACCTTC. This gives the protein CSVAVYYGYTF.